Listed here is a single TCR beta chain. This entry belongs to a study of cytomegalovirus exposure and HLA in healthy donors. The CDR3 is 14 amino acids. CDR1 is MNHEY and CDR2 is SVGAGI in the germline V gene. V lost 6 bases and J 4 bases, leaving 15 bases between the germline ends. The PCR contained 60 Vbeta and 13 Jbeta primers. Sequenced by immunoSEQ multiplex PCR; TCRdb stores in-frame clones only, minus some. The sample contains 150,000 to 200,000 clones, 79% of which appear only once. This sequence was found in a woman in her forties or fifties in good health and CMV-seronegative. The V call is TRBV6-5, the J call TRBJ1-2; unclear D gene. Material: PBMCs. CDR3 loop: CASSPGEASYGYTF. The DNA of the CDR3 is TGTGCCAGCAGCCCCGGGGAGGCCAGCTATGGCTACACCTTC.